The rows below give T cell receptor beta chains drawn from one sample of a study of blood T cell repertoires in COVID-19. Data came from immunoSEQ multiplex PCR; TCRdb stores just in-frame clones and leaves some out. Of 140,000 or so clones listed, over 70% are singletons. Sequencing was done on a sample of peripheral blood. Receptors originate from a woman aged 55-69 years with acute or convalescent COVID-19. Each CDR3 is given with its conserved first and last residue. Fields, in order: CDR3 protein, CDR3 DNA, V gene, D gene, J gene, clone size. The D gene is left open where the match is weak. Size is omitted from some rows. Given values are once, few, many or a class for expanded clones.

CDR3: CASSIQPIAGGSSYEQYF
DNA: TGCGCCAGCAGCATCCAACCGATAGCGGGAGGGTCCTCCTACGAGCAGTACTTC
V: TRBV5-1
D: TRBD2
J: TRBJ2-7
size: few

CDR3: CATSRGGAGHAGYTF
DNA: TGTGCCACCAGCAGGGGTGGTGCGGGGCACGCTGGCTACACCTTC
V: TRBV15
D: .
J: TRBJ1-2
size: few

CDR3: CASSSSRGSGNTIYF
DNA: TGTGCCAGCAGCTCTTCCCGGGGCTCTGGAAACACCATATATTTT
V: TRBV7-8
D: .
J: TRBJ1-3
size: .

CDR3: CASSVYGRALNNEQFF
DNA: TGTGCCAGCAGCGTTTACGGGAGGGCCCTCAACAATGAGCAGTTCTTC
V: TRBV9
D: TRBD2
J: TRBJ2-1
size: .

CDR3: CASSPDTAPQPQHF
DNA: TGTGCCAGCTCACCGGACACAGCCCCTCAGCCCCAGCATTTT
V: TRBV18
D: .
J: TRBJ1-5
size: few

CDR3: CASSLGVGANTIYF
DNA: TGTGCCAGCAGCTTAGGGGTAGGAGCAAACACCATATATTTT
V: TRBV11-2
D: .
J: TRBJ1-3
size: .

CDR3: CASSYTRQGYEQYF
DNA: TGTGCCAGCAGTTACACAAGACAGGGGTACGAGCAGTACTTC
V: TRBV6-6
D: TRBD1
J: TRBJ2-7
size: .

CDR3: CASRYRELDYEQYF
DNA: TGCGCCAGCAGGTACCGGGAGCTGGACTACGAGCAGTACTTC
V: TRBV5-1
D: .
J: TRBJ2-7
size: .

CDR3: CASKRQANQPQHF
DNA: TGTGCCAGCAAAAGACAGGCCAATCAGCCCCAGCATTTT
V: TRBV6-5
D: .
J: TRBJ1-5
size: .

CDR3: CASSFTLPGRPPYNEQFF
DNA: TGTGCCAGCAGTTTTACTCTACCCGGGAGACCCCCCTACAATGAGCAGTTCTTC
V: TRBV6-2/TRBV6-3
D: .
J: TRBJ2-1
size: .